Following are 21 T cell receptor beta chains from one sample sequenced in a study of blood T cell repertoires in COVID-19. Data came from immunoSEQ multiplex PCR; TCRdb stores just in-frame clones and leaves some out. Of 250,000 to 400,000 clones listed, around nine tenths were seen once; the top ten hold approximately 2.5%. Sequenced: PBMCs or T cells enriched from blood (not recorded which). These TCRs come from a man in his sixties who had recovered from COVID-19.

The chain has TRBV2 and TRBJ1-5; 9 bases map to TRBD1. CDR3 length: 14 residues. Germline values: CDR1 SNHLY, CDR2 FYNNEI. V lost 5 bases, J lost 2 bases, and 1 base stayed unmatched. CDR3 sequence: CASSRQGGNQPQHF. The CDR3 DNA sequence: TGTGCCAGCAGTCGACAGGGGGGCAATCAGCCCCAGCATTTT.

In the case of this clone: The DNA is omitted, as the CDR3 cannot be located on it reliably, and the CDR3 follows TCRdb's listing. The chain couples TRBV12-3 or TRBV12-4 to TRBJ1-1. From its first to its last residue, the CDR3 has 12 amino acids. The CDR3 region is CASSSSNTEAFF.

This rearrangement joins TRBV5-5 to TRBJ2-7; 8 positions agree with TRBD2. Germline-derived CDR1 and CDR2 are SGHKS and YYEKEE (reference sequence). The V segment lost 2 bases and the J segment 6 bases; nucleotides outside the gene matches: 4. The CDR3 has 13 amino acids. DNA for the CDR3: TGTGCCAGCAGCTTTGCGGGAGGACTCGAGCAGTACTTC. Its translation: CASSFAGGLEQYF. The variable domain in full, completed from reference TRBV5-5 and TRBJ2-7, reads DAGVTQSPTHLIKTRGQQVTLRCSPISGHKSVSWYQQVLGQGPQFIFQYYEKEERGRGNFPDRFSARQFPNYSSELNVNALLLGDSALYLCASSFAGGLEQYFGPGTRLTVT.

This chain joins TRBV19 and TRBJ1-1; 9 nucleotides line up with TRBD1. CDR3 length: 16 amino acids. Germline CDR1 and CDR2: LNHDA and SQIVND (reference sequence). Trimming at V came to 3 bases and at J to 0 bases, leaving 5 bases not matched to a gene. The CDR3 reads CASSIGTGSMNTEAFF. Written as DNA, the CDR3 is TGTGCCAGTAGTATTGGGACAGGGAGTATGAACACTGAAGCTTTCTTT.

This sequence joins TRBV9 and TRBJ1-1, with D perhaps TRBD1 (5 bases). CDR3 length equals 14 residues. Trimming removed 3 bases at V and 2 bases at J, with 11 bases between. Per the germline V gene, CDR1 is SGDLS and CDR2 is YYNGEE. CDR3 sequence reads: CASSGTWENTEAFF. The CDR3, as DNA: TGTGCCAGCAGCGGGACATGGGAAAACACTGAAGCTTTCTTT.

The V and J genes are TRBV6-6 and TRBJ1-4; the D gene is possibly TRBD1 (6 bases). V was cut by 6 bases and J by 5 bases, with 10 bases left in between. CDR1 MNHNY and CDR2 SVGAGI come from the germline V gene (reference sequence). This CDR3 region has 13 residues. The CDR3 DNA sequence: TGTGCCAGCAGCCCAGGACAGAATGAAAAACTGTTTTTT. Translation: CASSPGQNEKLFF.

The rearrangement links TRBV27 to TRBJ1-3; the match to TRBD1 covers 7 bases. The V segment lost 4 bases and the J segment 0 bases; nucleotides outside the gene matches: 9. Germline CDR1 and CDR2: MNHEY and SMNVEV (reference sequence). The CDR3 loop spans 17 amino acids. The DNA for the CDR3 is TGTGCCAGCAGTTCAATACCCCGGGACAGCTCTGGAAACACCATATATTTT. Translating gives CASSSIPRDSSGNTIYF.

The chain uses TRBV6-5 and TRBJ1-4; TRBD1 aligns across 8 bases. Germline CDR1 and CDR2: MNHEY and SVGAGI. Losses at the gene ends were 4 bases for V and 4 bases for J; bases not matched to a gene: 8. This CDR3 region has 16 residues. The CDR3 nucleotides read TGTGCCAGCAGTTTGGGACAGGTCGGGGGTAATGAAAAACTGTTTTTT. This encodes CASSLGQVGGNEKLFF.

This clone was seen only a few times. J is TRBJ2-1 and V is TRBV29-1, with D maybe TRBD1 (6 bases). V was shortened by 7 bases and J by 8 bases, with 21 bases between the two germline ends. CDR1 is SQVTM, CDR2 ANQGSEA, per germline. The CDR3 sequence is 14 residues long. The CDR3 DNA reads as TGCAGCGCAAAACAGGGCCGGCTCCGGGATGAGCAGTTCTTC. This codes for CSAKQGRLRDEQFF.

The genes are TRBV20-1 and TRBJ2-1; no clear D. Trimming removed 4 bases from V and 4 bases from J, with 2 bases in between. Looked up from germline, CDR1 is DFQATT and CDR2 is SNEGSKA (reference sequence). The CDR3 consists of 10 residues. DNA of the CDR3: TGCAGTGCTATATACAATGAGCAGTTCTTC. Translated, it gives CSAIYNEQFF.

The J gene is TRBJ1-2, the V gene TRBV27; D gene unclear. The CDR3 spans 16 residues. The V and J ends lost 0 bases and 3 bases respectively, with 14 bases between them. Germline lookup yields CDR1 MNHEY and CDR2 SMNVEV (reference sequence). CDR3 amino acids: CASSLSLPGFDYGYTF. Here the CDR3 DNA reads TGTGCCAGCAGTTTATCGCTTCCGGGATTCGACTATGGCTACACCTTC.

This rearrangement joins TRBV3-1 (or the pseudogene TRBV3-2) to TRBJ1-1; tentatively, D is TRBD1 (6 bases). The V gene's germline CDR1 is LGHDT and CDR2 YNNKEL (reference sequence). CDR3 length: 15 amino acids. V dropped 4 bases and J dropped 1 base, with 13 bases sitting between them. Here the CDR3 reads CASSRWTERNTEAFF. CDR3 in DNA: TGTGCCAGCAGCCGGTGGACAGAAAGGAACACTGAAGCTTTCTTT.

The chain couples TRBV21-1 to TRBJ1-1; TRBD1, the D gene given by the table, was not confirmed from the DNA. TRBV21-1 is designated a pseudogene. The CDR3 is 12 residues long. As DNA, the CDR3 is TGTGCCAGGGGGGCTGCAAACACTGAAGCTTTCTTT. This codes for CARGAANTEAFF.

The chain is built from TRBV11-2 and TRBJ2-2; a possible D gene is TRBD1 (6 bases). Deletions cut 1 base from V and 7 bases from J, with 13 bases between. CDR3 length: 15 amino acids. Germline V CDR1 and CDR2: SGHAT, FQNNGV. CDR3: CASSLGRGGGGELFF. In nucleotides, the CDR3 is TGTGCCAGCAGCTTAGGCAGGGGTGGTGGCGGGGAGCTGTTTTTT.

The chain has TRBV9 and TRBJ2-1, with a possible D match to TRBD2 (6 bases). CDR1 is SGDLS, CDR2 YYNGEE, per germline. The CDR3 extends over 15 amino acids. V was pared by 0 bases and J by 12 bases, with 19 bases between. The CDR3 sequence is CASSVATTGVRGQFF. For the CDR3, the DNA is TGTGCCAGCAGCGTAGCTACAACGGGAGTACGTGGGCAGTTCTTC.

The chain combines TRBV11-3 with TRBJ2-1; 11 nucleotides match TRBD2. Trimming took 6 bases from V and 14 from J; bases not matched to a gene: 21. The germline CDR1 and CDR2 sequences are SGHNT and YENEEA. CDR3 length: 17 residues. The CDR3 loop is CASSRAHSGRALGPEFF. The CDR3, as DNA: TGTGCCAGCAGTCGAGCCCATAGCGGGAGGGCTTTGGGGCCTGAGTTCTTC.

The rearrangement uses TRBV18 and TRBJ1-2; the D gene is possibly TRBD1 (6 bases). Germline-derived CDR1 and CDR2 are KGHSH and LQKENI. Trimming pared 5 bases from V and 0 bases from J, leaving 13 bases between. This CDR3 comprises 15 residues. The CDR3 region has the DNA TGTGCCAGCTCAACAGGGATTTTAGCTAACTATGGCTACACCTTC. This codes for CASSTGILANYGYTF.

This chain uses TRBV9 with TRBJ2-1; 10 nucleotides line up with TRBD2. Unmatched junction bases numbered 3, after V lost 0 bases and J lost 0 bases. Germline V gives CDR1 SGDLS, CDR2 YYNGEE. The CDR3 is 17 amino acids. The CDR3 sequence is CASSVVPSGSSYNEQFF. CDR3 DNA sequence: TGTGCCAGCAGCGTAGTGCCTAGCGGGAGCTCCTACAATGAGCAGTTCTTC.

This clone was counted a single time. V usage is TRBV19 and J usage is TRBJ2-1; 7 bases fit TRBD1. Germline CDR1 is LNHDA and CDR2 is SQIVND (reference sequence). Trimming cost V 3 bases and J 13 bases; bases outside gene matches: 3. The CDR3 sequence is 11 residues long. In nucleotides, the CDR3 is TGTGCCAGTAGTATTGGGACAGTTCAGTTCTTC. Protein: CASSIGTVQFF.

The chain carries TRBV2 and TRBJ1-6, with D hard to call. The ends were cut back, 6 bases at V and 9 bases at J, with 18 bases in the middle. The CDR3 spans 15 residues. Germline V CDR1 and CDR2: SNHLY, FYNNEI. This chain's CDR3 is CASREKALTGSPLHF. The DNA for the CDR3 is TGTGCCAGCAGAGAGAAAGCGTTGACGGGTTCACCCCTCCACTTT.

Here the CDR3 reads CASSILTSGSMNEQFF. As DNA, the CDR3 is TGTGCCAGTAGTATATTGACTAGCGGGTCAATGAATGAGCAGTTCTTC. The chain is built from TRBV19 and TRBJ2-1; 10 bases are a match to TRBD2. CDR1 is LNHDA, CDR2 SQIVND, per germline (reference sequence). This CDR3 has 16 residues. V was pared by 2 bases and J by 7 bases, with 8 bases of the junction left unmatched. Based on the CDR3 plus reference TRBV19 and TRBJ2-1, the full variable domain is DGGITQSPKYLFRKEGQNVTLSCEQNLNHDAMYWYRQDPGQGLRLIYYSQIVNDFQKGDIAEGYSVSREKKESFPLTVTSAQKNPTAFYLCASSILTSGSMNEQFFGPGTRLTVL.